Here is one TCR beta chain with its context. Profiled with immunoSEQ multiplex PCR; TCRdb holds only in-frame clones, not every one. This sample has 250,000 to 300,000 clones, with 75% to 95% found just once. This sample stems from a study of blood T cell repertoires in COVID-19. The CDR3 loop spans 14 amino acids. Germline CDR1 is MNHNY and CDR2 is SVGAGI (reference sequence). The V and J ends lost 7 bases and 6 bases, in that order; junction bases with no gene match: 6. Material: PBMCs or T cells enriched from blood (not recorded which). The sequence came from a woman younger than 45 who had recovered from COVID-19. The gene calls are TRBV6-6 and TRBJ2-2; the match to TRBD2 covers 9 bases. CDR3 DNA: TGTGCCAGCACGCTAGCGGGATTTTCCGGGGAGCTGTTTTTT. Amino acids: CASTLAGFSGELFF.